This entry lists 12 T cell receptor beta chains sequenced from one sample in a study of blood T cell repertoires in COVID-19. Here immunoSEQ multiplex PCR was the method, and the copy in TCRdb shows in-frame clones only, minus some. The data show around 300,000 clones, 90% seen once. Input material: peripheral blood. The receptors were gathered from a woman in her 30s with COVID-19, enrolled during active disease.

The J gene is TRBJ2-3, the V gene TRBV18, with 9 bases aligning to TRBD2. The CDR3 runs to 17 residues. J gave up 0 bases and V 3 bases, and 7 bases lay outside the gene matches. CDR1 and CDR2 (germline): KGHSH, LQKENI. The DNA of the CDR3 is TGTGCCAGCTCACCGTCTCTAGCGGGGATTAGCACAGATACGCAGTATTTT. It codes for CASSPSLAGISTDTQYF.

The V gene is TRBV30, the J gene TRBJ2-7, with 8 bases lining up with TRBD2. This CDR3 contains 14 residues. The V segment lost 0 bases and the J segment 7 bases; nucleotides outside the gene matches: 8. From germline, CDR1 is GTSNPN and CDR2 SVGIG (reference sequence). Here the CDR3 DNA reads TGTGCCTGGAGTGTTGCGGGAGGCCTCGGAGAGCAGTACTTC. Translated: CAWSVAGGLGEQYF.

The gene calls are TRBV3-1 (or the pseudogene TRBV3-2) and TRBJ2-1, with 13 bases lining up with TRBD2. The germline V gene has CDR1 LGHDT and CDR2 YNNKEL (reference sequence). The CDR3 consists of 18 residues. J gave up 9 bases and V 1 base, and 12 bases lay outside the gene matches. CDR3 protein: CASSQGGGLAGATREQFF. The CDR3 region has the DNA TGTGCCAGCAGCCAAGGGGGAGGACTAGCGGGAGCCACCCGTGAGCAGTTCTTC.

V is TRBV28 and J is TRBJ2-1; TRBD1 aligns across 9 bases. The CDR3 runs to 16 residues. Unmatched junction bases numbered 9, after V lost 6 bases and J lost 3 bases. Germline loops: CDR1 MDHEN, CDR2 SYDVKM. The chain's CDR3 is CASRSLRDRDYNEQFF. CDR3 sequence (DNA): TGTGCCAGCAGAAGTCTCCGGGACAGGGACTACAATGAGCAGTTCTTC.

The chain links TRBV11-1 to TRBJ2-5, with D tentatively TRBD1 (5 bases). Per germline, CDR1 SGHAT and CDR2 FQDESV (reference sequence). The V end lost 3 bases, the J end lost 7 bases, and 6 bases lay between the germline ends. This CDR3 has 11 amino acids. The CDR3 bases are TGTGCCAGCAGCTTTCAGGGGACCCAGTACTTC. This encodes CASSFQGTQYF.

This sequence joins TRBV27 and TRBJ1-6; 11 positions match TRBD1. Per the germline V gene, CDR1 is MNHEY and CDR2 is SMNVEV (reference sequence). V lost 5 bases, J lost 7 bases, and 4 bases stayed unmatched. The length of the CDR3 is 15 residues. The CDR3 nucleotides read TGTGCCAGCAGTCGCGGGACAGGGGGGAATTCACCCCTCCACTTT. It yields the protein CASSRGTGGNSPLHF.

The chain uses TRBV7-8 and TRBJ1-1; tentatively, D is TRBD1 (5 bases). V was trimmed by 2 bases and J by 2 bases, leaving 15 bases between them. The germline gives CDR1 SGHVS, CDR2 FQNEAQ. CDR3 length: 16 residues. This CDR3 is CASSLIPQASNTEAFF. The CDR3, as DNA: TGTGCCAGCAGCTTAATCCCACAGGCGAGTAACACTGAAGCTTTCTTT.

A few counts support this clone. The CDR3 protein is CASSDRENQPQHF. The CDR3 nucleotides read TGTGCCAGCAGTGACAGGGAAAATCAGCCCCAGCATTTT. The chain carries TRBV28 and TRBJ1-5; 7 bases fit TRBD1. Germline assignment: CDR1 MDHEN and CDR2 SYDVKM. Unmatched junction bases numbered 2, after V lost 5 bases and J lost 4 bases. This CDR3 has 13 amino acids.

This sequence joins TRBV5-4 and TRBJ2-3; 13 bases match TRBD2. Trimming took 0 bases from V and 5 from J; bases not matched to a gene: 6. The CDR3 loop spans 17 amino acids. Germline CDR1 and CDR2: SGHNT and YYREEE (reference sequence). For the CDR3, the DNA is TGTGCCAGCAGCTTGGCGCCTGGACTAGCGGGAGTAGATACGCAGTATTTT. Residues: CASSLAPGLAGVDTQYF.

CDR3 nucleotide sequence: TGTGCCAGCTCACGGGGGCCCTACAATGAGCAGTTCTTC. Translated: CASSRGPYNEQFF. V and J are TRBV18 and TRBJ2-1; weak D call: TRBD1 (6 bases). CDR1 KGHSH and CDR2 LQKENI come from the germline V gene. The CDR3 consists of 13 residues. The V and J ends lost 4 bases and 2 bases respectively, with 6 bases between them.

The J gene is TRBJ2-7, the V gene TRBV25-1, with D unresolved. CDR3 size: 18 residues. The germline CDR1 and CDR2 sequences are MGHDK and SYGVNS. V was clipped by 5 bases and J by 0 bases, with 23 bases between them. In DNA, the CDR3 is TGTGCCAGCAGTAGTCTAAACCCTGGCAGGCCGAGCTCCTACGAGCAGTACTTC. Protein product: CASSSLNPGRPSSYEQYF.

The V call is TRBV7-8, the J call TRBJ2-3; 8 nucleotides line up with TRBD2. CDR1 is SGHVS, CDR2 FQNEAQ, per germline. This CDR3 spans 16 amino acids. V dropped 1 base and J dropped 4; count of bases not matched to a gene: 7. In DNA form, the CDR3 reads TGTGCCAGCAGCTTAGATATAGCGGGAAGGTCAGATACGCAGTATTTT. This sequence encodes CASSLDIAGRSDTQYF.